The 21 T cell receptor beta chains presented below share a single source sample, sequenced in a study of tissue T cells after allogeneic stem cell transplantation (dated by TCRdb to between 2020 and 2023). The library was made by the immunoSEQ multiplex PCR assay. Drawn from immuneACCESS, this table holds only the in-frame rearrangements with V and J called that TCRdb kept. Clones are partly lost; checked studies trace under half to an unresolved V gene and leave the rest unexplained. Within this sample are under 50,000 clones, with roughly 92% of them counted one time only. Of the sample, about 4% falls within the top ten clones. Explained via the paper, the time point label denotes: recipient (host-origin) PBMCs collected before allo-HCT. The input for sequencing was blood, taken before transplantation. These receptors were obtained from a woman aged 35-75 years who later had graft-versus-host disease after an allogeneic stem cell transplant.

The chain uses TRBV10-3 and TRBJ2-1, with 7 bases lining up with TRBD2. After removal of 2 bases from V and 0 bases from J, the junction contained 4 bases not matched to a gene. This CDR3 region has 16 residues. The germline gives CDR1 ENHRY, CDR2 SYGVKD. The CDR3 bases are TGTGCCATCAGTGAGAAGCGGGGTAGCTCCTACAATGAGCAGTTCTTC. Amino acids: CAISEKRGSSYNEQFF.

This chain uses TRBV19 with TRBJ2-3; 10 nucleotides align to TRBD2. Germline loops: CDR1 LNHDA, CDR2 SQIVND (reference sequence). Germline trimming cut 9 bases from V and 2 bases from J; bases unmatched to any gene: 5. There are 14 residues in the CDR3. CDR3 sequence (DNA): TGTGCCAGGGGGACTAGCGATGACACAGATACGCAGTATTTT. Its translation: CARGTSDDTDTQYF.

This chain connects TRBV3-1 (or the pseudogene TRBV3-2) to TRBJ1-2, with D unresolved. The CDR3 consists of 13 residues. Trimming took off 0 bases at V and 8 bases at J, with 10 bases between the two ends. Germline V gene sequence: CDR1 LGHDT, CDR2 YNNKEL (reference sequence). The CDR3 spells CASSQDPVGGYTF. The CDR3 nucleotides read TGTGCCAGCAGCCAAGATCCGGTGGGGGGCTACACCTTC.

This clone was observed a single time. The chain is built from TRBV7-3 and TRBJ2-3; 13 positions agree with TRBD2. Germline assignment: CDR1 SGHTA and CDR2 FQGTGA. V shed 5 bases, J shed 3 bases, and the junction held 2 bases outside the gene matches. CDR3 length: 15 amino acids. CDR3 nucleotides: TGTGCCAGCAGCCCGACTAGCGGGAGGACAGATACGCAGTATTTT. Translation: CASSPTSGRTDTQYF.

V and J are TRBV24-1 and TRBJ1-5; maybe TRBD1 (6 bases). The V gene lost 3 bases and the J gene lost 6 bases, with 20 bases spanning the gap. This CDR3 has 17 residues. Germline assignment: CDR1 KGHDR and CDR2 SFDVKD. The CDR3 DNA follows: TGTGCCACCAGTGATCCCGGGACACCGGAGGGGGGTCAGCCCCAGCATTTT. Translation: CATSDPGTPEGGQPQHF.

This chain connects TRBV2 to TRBJ1-1; a possible D gene is TRBD1 (6 bases). In germline, CDR1 is SNHLY, CDR2 FYNNEI. The CDR3 totals 13 residues. Trimming pared 7 bases from V and 0 bases from J, leaving 9 bases between. CDR3 DNA: TGTGCCAGCATGGGACAATTGAACACTGAAGCTTTCTTT. Its translation is CASMGQLNTEAFF. Together with reference TRBV2 and TRBJ1-1, the CDR3 gives the full variable domain: EPEVTQTPSHQVTQMGQEVILRCVPISNHLYFYWYRQILGQKVEFLVSFYNNEISEKSEIFDDQFSVERPDGSNFTLKIRSTKLEDSAMYFCASMGQLNTEAFFGQGTRLTVV.

The chain uses TRBV28 and TRBJ1-4; no firm D call. The CDR3 runs to 15 residues. V was pared by 4 bases and J by 0 bases, with 9 bases between. Germline values: CDR1 MDHEN, CDR2 SYDVKM. The DNA of the CDR3 is TGTGCCAGCAGTTCAGGCGGAGCAACTAATGAAAAACTGTTTTTT. Translating gives CASSSGGATNEKLFF.

This clone came up once. The chain joins TRBV3-1 (or the pseudogene TRBV3-2) to TRBJ1-1; 7 nucleotides align to TRBD1. From germline, CDR1 is LGHDT and CDR2 YNNKEL (reference sequence). The V segment lost 1 base and the J segment 4 bases; nucleotides outside the gene matches: 0. This CDR3 comprises 13 residues. CDR3: CASSQGQGTEAFF. CDR3 nucleotide sequence: TGTGCCAGCAGCCAAGGACAGGGCACTGAAGCTTTCTTT.

DNA of the CDR3: TGCGCCAGCAGCCAAGACGGGCTAGCGGGACACACAGATACGCAGTATTTT. It encodes CASSQDGLAGHTDTQYF. The chain is built from TRBV4-3 and TRBJ2-3; the match to TRBD2 covers 9 bases. The CDR3 contains 17 residues. The V gene's germline CDR1 is LGHNA and CDR2 YSLEER. V lost 0 bases and J lost 2; bases outside the gene matches: 6.

This chain connects TRBV3-1 (or the pseudogene TRBV3-2) to TRBJ2-3, with D hard to call. Germline V CDR1 and CDR2: LGHDT, YNNKEL (reference sequence). The CDR3 is made up of 13 amino acids. Trimming took off 2 bases at V and 5 bases at J, with 8 bases between the two ends. CDR3: CASSQPEEDTQYF. The CDR3 DNA reads TGTGCCAGCAGCCAACCCGAAGAAGATACGCAGTATTTT.

The V gene is TRBV9, the J gene TRBJ2-2; 8 positions match TRBD1. Germline CDR1 is SGDLS and CDR2 is YYNGEE. This CDR3 is built from 16 residues. Trimming removed 3 bases from V and 6 bases from J; junction bases left unmatched: 10. CDR3 residues: CASSDRGMVGAGELFF. The CDR3 DNA is TGTGCCAGCAGCGACAGGGGGATGGTTGGGGCCGGGGAGCTGTTTTTT.

This clone was observed a few times. J is TRBJ1-1 and V is TRBV6-1; D is possibly TRBD1 (5 bases). The germline V gene has CDR1 MNHNS and CDR2 SASEGT. The ends were cut back, 3 bases at V and 8 bases at J, with 16 bases in the middle. The CDR3 sequence is 14 residues long. The CDR3 is CASSDGDGVKEAFF. CDR3 sequence (DNA): TGTGCCAGCAGTGATGGGGACGGAGTTAAAGAAGCTTTCTTT.

The chain has TRBV4-3 and TRBJ1-1; the match to TRBD1 covers 9 bases. With 9 bases clipped from V and 2 bases from J, the junction kept 10 bases outside the gene matches. The CDR3 covers 15 residues. The germline V gene encodes CDR1 LGHNA and CDR2 YSLEER. DNA for the CDR3: TGCGCCAGTCAGAGGGGACAGGGATTAAACACTGAAGCTTTCTTT. This encodes CASQRGQGLNTEAFF.

V is TRBV11-2 and J is TRBJ1-1, with unresolved D. This CDR3 contains 14 residues. Trimming shortened V by 4 bases and J by 7 bases, and 16 bases separated the two germline ends. Per the germline V gene, CDR1 is SGHAT and CDR2 is FQNNGV. CDR3 coding DNA: TGTGCCAGCAGCTCCCGGAAGGACGTGAATGAAGCTTTCTTT. Translating gives CASSSRKDVNEAFF.

The chain couples TRBV9 to TRBJ1-4; possible D gene TRBD1, 6 bases. The CDR3 totals 15 residues. Germline CDR1 is SGDLS and CDR2 is YYNGEE. Trimming pared 4 bases from V and 7 bases from J, leaving 17 bases between. CDR3 region: CASSPGHSGGEKLFF. The DNA for the CDR3 is TGTGCCAGCAGCCCGGGACACTCCGGGGGTGAAAAACTGTTTTTT.

The gene calls are TRBV5-1 and TRBJ2-1, with 7 nucleotides matching TRBD2. This CDR3 has 15 amino acids. Germline CDR1 reads SGHRS; CDR2 reads YFSETQ. The V gene end was trimmed by 4 bases and the J gene end by 4 bases; junction bases not matched to a gene: 8. Here the CDR3 DNA reads TGCGCCAGCAGCGCTTTAGAGGGAGGGTACAATGAGCAGTTCTTC. This translates into CASSALEGGYNEQFF.

The chain has TRBV4-3 and TRBJ2-7; 10 nucleotides match TRBD1. This CDR3 has 14 amino acids. V was pared by 3 bases and J by 7 bases, with 6 bases of the junction left unmatched. Germline values: CDR1 LGHNA, CDR2 YSLEER. The CDR3 is CASSHRTGGGEQYF. The CDR3 DNA sequence: TGCGCCAGCAGCCATAGGACAGGGGGAGGGGAGCAGTACTTC.

V usage is TRBV5-1 and J usage is TRBJ2-1; TRBD1 or TRBD2 may be the D gene (5 bases each). Trimming cost V 4 bases and J 6 bases, with 11 bases left between them. The CDR3 runs 13 residues. The germline gives CDR1 SGHRS, CDR2 YFSETQ. The DNA for the CDR3 is TGCGCCAGCAGCGTGGGACCGCCCAATGAGCAGTTCTTC. It specifies CASSVGPPNEQFF.

The chain carries TRBV10-2 and TRBJ2-7; D is possibly TRBD1 (5 bases). The CDR3 totals 15 residues. Trimming took off 3 bases at V and 4 bases at J, with 16 bases between the two ends. Germline V CDR1 and CDR2: WSHSY, SAAADI. The DNA of the CDR3 is TGCGCCAGCAGTGATATAGACAGAGCCAAGTACGAGCAGTACTTC. It translates to CASSDIDRAKYEQYF.

The table lists this clone with a few counts. The chain couples TRBV6-5 to TRBJ1-4; tentative D call: TRBD1 (5 bases). V was clipped by 4 bases and J by 4 bases, with 13 bases between them. This CDR3 contains 15 residues. CDR1 is MNHEY, CDR2 SVGAGI, per germline. This chain's CDR3 is CASSSRQSRNEKLFF. CDR3 in DNA: TGTGCCAGCAGTTCCAGACAGTCCCGTAATGAAAAACTGTTTTTT.

V and J are TRBV7-9 and TRBJ2-5; D is perhaps TRBD1 (6 bases). In germline, CDR1 is SEHNR, CDR2 FQNEAQ (reference sequence). This CDR3 contains 13 residues. Trimming took off 3 bases at V and 5 bases at J, with 10 bases between the two ends. CDR3: CASSLGAVETQYF. CDR3 nucleotides: TGTGCCAGCAGCTTGGGGGCGGTGGAGACCCAGTACTTC.